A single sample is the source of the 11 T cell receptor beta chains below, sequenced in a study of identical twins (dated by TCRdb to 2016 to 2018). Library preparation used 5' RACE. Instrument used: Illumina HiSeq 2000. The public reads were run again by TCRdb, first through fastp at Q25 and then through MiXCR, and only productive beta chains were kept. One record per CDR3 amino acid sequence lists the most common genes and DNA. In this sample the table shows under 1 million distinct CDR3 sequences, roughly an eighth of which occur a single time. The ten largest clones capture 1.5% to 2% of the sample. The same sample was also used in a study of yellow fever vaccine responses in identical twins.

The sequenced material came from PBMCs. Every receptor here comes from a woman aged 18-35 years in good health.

CDR3 sequence: CASSLGAGTSGRASYNEQFF. For the CDR3, the DNA is TGTGCCAGCAGTTTAGGGGCCGGGACTAGCGGGAGGGCCTCCTACAATGAGCAGTTCTTC. V gene TRBV12-3 or TRBV12-4 combines with J gene TRBJ2-1, with TRBD2 matching over 16 bases. Germline trimming cut 1 base from V and 0 bases from J; bases unmatched to any gene: 6. The CDR3 is made up of 20 amino acids.

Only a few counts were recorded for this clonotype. The CDR3 here is CASSLNLGNNEQFF. The DNA of the CDR3 is TGTGCCAGCAGTTTGAACCTAGGAAACAATGAGCAGTTCTTC. The gene calls are TRBV12-3 or TRBV12-4 and TRBJ2-1; no firm D call. V shed 3 bases and J shed 5 bases, with 11 bases lying between them. This CDR3 has 14 amino acids.

As DNA, the CDR3 is TGTGCCAGCAGCTTTGGATCGGCAGCGTCTAATCAGCCCCAGCATTTT. Encoded protein: CASSFGSAASNQPQHF. The V and J genes are TRBV7-2 and TRBJ1-5; D ambiguous. The V and J ends lost 3 bases and 4 bases respectively, with 16 bases between them. CDR3 length: 16 residues. CDR1 is SGHTA and CDR2 is FQGNSA in the germline V gene.

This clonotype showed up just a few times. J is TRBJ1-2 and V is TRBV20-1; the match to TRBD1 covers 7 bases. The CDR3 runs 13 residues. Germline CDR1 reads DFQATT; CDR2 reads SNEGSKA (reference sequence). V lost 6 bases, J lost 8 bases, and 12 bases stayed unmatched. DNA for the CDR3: TGCAGTGCAAGGGGACAGATAGATTTGGGCTACACCTTC. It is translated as CSARGQIDLGYTF.

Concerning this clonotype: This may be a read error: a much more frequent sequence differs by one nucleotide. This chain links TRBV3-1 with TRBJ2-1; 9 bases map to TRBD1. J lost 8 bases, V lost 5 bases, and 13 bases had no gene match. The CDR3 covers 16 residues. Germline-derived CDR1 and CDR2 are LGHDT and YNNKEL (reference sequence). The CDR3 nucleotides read TGTGCCAGCAGCTGTCGACCGGGACAGGGTATCGATGAGCAGTTCTTC. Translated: CASSCRPGQGIDEQFF.

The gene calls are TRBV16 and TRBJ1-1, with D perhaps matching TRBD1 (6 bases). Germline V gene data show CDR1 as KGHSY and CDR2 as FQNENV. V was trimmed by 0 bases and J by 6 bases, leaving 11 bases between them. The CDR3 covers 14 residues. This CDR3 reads CASSQSGGRSEAFF. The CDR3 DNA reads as TGTGCCAGCAGCCAATCGGGGGGGCGGTCTGAAGCTTTCTTT.

CDR3 bases: TGTGCTAGTGGTTTGTTTCAGGGCGGCCAGTACTTC. Protein: CASGLFQGGQYF. The V gene is TRBV12-5, the J gene TRBJ2-5; tentative D call: TRBD1 (5 bases). Deletions cut 2 bases from V and 10 bases from J, with 11 bases between. CDR3 length: 12 amino acids. Per the germline V gene, CDR1 is LGHNT and CDR2 is FRNRAP.

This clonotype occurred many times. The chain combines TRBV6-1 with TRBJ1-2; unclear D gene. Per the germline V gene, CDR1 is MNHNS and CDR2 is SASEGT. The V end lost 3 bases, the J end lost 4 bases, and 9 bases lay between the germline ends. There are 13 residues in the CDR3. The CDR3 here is CASSDNFGYGYTF. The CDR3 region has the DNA TGTGCCAGCAGTGACAATTTTGGCTATGGCTACACCTTC.

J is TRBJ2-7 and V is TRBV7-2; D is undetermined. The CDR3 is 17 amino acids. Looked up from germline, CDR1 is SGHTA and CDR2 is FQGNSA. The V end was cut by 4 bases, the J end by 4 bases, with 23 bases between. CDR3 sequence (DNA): TGTGCCAGCAGCTCAGAGCGCCTCAACACAGCGCCGTACGAGCAGTACTTC. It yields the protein CASSSERLNTAPYEQYF. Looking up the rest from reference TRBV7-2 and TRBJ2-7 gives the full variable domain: GAGVSQSPSNKVTEKGKDVELRCDPISGHTALYWYRQSLGQGLEFLIYFQGNSAPDKSGLPSDRFSAERTGGSVSTLTIQRTQQEDSAVYLCASSSERLNTAPYEQYFGPGTRLTVT.

The CDR3, as DNA: TGCGCCAGCAGCTTAACAGGGGGCGCGAATGAGCAGTTCTTC. Translating it yields CASSLTGGANEQFF. This chain uses TRBV5-1 with TRBJ2-1, with 9 positions matching TRBD1. Germline V gene sequence: CDR1 SGHRS, CDR2 YFSETQ. The CDR3 contains 14 residues. With 2 bases clipped from V and 7 bases from J, the junction kept 4 bases outside the gene matches.

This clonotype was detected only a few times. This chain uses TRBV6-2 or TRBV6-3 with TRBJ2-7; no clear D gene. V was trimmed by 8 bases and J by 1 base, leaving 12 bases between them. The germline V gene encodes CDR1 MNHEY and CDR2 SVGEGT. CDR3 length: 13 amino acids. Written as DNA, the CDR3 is TGTGCCAGCCACGATTTTGCGTCCTACGAGCAGTACGTC. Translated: CASHDFASYEQYV.